These 11 T cell receptor beta chains originate from one sample sequenced in a study of blood T cell repertoires in COVID-19. Libraries were prepared by immunoSEQ multiplex PCR; TCRdb keeps only in-frame clonotypes and omits some of them. This sample has 120,000 to 150,000 clones, with around 90% found just once. What was sequenced was PBMCs or T cells enriched from blood (not recorded which). The receptors stem from a woman between 40 and 55 years old who had been exposed to COVID-19.

This chain joins TRBV19 and TRBJ1-6; 8 bases match TRBD1. Germline CDR1 is LNHDA and CDR2 is SQIVND (reference sequence). After removal of 5 bases from V and 8 bases from J, the junction contained 8 bases not matched to a gene. There are 15 residues in the CDR3. Here the CDR3 DNA reads TGTGCCAGTAGTGTGCAGGGGGCCAGGGATTCACCCCTCCACTTT. Amino acids: CASSVQGARDSPLHF.

This clone was found once. This chain links TRBV7-2 with TRBJ2-5, with no clear D. Per the germline V gene, CDR1 is SGHTA and CDR2 is FQGNSA. V lost 1 base to trimming and J lost 2 bases, with 8 bases between them. There are 14 residues in the CDR3. CDR3 residues: CASSLGVLQETQYF. The CDR3 DNA follows: TGTGCCAGCAGCTTAGGAGTATTACAAGAGACCCAGTACTTC.

The V gene is TRBV12-3 or TRBV12-4, the J gene TRBJ2-7; possible D gene TRBD1, 5 bases. There are 13 residues in the CDR3. The V end lost 1 base, the J end lost 4 bases, and 8 bases lay between the germline ends. CDR3 in amino acids: CASSLDQGYEQYF. Here the CDR3 DNA reads TGTGCCAGCAGTTTAGACCAGGGTTACGAGCAGTACTTC.

A few counts support this clone. J is TRBJ2-5 and V is TRBV6-2 or TRBV6-3; D is undetermined. This CDR3 is 14 amino acids long. Germline V lookup: CDR1 MNHEY, CDR2 SVGEGT. Trimming cost V 5 bases and J 5 bases, with 15 bases left between them. The CDR3 protein is CASSTDTSAETQYF. CDR3 in DNA: TGTGCCAGCAGTACTGACACTTCCGCGGAGACCCAGTACTTC.

V is TRBV27 and J is TRBJ1-3; D is unresolved. CDR1 is MNHEY and CDR2 is SMNVEV in the germline V gene (reference sequence). The CDR3 runs to 14 residues. The germline V and J ends were trimmed by 3 bases and 4 bases, with 10 bases remaining between them. In nucleotides, the CDR3 is TGTGCCAGCAGTTTGTCCCCCCCGGGAAACACCATATATTTT. It codes for CASSLSPPGNTIYF.

The CDR3: CASSPLTSVAGELFF. CDR3 sequence (DNA): TGTGCCAGCTCACCACTGACTAGCGTCGCCGGGGAGCTGTTTTTT. The chain has TRBV18 and TRBJ2-2, with 8 bases matching TRBD2. The CDR3 is 15 amino acids. The J segment lost 6 bases and the V segment lost 1 base, leaving 4 bases of the junction unmatched. In germline, CDR1 is KGHSH, CDR2 LQKENI.

This rearrangement joins TRBV7-2 to TRBJ2-5; D is possibly TRBD2 (5 bases). The V end was cut by 6 bases, the J end by 1 base, with 12 bases between. In germline, CDR1 is SGHTA, CDR2 FQGNSA. The CDR3 has 14 amino acids. The CDR3 nucleotides read TGTGCCAGCAGGCAAACTAGATTCCAAGAGACCCAGTACTTC. This encodes CASRQTRFQETQYF.

This chain joins TRBV3-1 (or the pseudogene TRBV3-2) and TRBJ2-1; 13 bases match TRBD2. From germline, CDR1 is LGHDT and CDR2 YNNKEL (reference sequence). Germline trimming cut 3 bases from V and 7 bases from J; bases unmatched to any gene: 6. This CDR3 region has 16 residues. In nucleotides, the CDR3 is TGTGCCAGCAGCCAGACTAGCGGGGGGCGTGGTAATGAGCAGTTCTTC. This translates into CASSQTSGGRGNEQFF.

The chain is built from TRBV7-6 and TRBJ2-5; possible D gene TRBD2, 5 bases. Trimming took off 5 bases at V and 2 bases at J, with 12 bases between the two ends. The CDR3 length is 14 residues. In germline, CDR1 is SGHVS, CDR2 FNYEAQ. The CDR3 loop reads CASSPGSVQETQYF. The CDR3 bases are TGTGCCAGCAGCCCGGGGAGCGTACAAGAGACCCAGTACTTC.

The chain links TRBV5-1 to TRBJ1-4; unclear D gene. The V and J ends lost 4 bases and 0 bases respectively, with 7 bases between them. There are 14 residues in the CDR3. Germline V CDR1 and CDR2: SGHRS, YFSETQ. For the CDR3, the DNA is TGCGCCAGCAGCGAGAGCGCAACTAATGAAAAACTGTTTTTT. It codes for CASSESATNEKLFF.

The chain is built from TRBV18 and TRBJ1-1; D is uncertain. This CDR3 spans 14 amino acids. Trimming shortened V by 1 base and J by 5 bases, and 11 bases separated the two germline ends. Looked up from germline, CDR1 is KGHSH and CDR2 is LQKENI. CDR3 sequence reads: CASSPLVTGTEAFF. The DNA for the CDR3 is TGTGCCAGCTCACCACTGGTGACGGGGACTGAAGCTTTCTTT.